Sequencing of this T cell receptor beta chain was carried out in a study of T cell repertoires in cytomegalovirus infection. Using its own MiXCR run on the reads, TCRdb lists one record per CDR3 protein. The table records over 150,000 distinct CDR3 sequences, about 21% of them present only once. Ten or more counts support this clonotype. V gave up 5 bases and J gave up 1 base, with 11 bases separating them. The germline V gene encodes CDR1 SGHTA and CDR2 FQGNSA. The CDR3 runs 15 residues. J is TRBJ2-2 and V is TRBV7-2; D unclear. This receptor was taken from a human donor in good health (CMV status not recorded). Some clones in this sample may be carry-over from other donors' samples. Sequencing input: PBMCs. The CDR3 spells CASSDRALNTGELFF. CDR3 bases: TGTGCCAGCAGCGATAGGGCACTGAACACCGGGGAGCTGTTTTTT.